One and the same sample provided the 11 T cell receptor beta chains below, sequenced in a study of blood T cell repertoires in COVID-19. Method: immunoSEQ multiplex PCR; TCRdb's copy keeps in-frame clones and lacks some. The profile covers about 200,000 clones, with around 86% appearing a single time and approximately 7% taken by the ten largest. Sequenced sample: peripheral blood. Receptors originate from a middle-aged man with acute or convalescent COVID-19.

This rearrangement joins TRBV29-1 to TRBJ1-2; no clear D. The CDR3 has 11 residues. V dropped 4 bases and J dropped 4 bases, with 7 bases sitting between them. Germline assignment: CDR1 SQVTM and CDR2 ANQGSEA. The CDR3 loop is CSVVGVYGYTF. The CDR3 DNA follows: TGCAGCGTTGTTGGAGTCTATGGCTACACCTTC.

The V gene is TRBV6-2 or TRBV6-3, the J gene TRBJ1-2; D perhaps matches TRBD1 (5 bases). There are 12 residues in the CDR3. Germline CDR1 is MNHEY and CDR2 is SVGEGT. Trimming removed 7 bases from V and 8 bases from J, with 14 bases in between. The CDR3 loop reads CASTPQGGGYTF. The CDR3 bases are TGTGCCAGCACCCCTCAGGGAGGCGGCTACACCTTC.

This sequence joins TRBV7-8 and TRBJ2-1; a weak D match, TRBD1 (6 bases). V was trimmed by 2 bases and J by 4 bases, leaving 15 bases between them. This CDR3 comprises 16 residues. Germline-derived CDR1 and CDR2 are SGHVS and FQNEAQ. The CDR3 region has the DNA TGTGCCAGCAGCTTACAGGTGGGGGCCACTTACAATGAGCAGTTCTTC. Translation: CASSLQVGATYNEQFF.

The V and J genes are TRBV30 and TRBJ1-2; D is ambiguous. The length of the CDR3 is 13 residues. The V gene's germline CDR1 is GTSNPN and CDR2 SVGIG (reference sequence). Trimming removed 0 bases from V and 3 bases from J, with 8 bases in between. The CDR3 spells CAWSVQSYYGYTF. CDR3 sequence (DNA): TGTGCCTGGAGTGTACAGAGCTACTATGGCTACACCTTC. Complete variable domain (other parts from reference TRBV30 and TRBJ1-2): SQTIHQWPATLVQPVGSPLSLECTVEGTSNPNLYWYRQAAGRGLQLLFYSVGIGQISSEVPQNLSASRPQDRQFILSSKKLLLSDSGFYLCAWSVQSYYGYTFGSGTRLTVV.

This clone came up once. The V and J genes are TRBV11-2 and TRBJ1-1, with TRBD1 as a possible D gene (6 bases). The germline V and J ends were trimmed by 5 bases and 5 bases, with 12 bases remaining between them. The CDR3 is made up of 13 amino acids. Germline CDR1 is SGHAT and CDR2 is FQNNGV. CDR3 region: CASSRTGTTEAFF. In DNA, the CDR3 is TGTGCCAGCAGCCGTACAGGGACGACTGAAGCTTTCTTT.

The chain is built from TRBV6-6 and TRBJ2-7; the match to TRBD2 covers 10 bases. This CDR3 spans 15 amino acids. Trimming removed 0 bases from V and 5 bases from J; junction bases left unmatched: 4. Germline-derived CDR1 and CDR2 are MNHNY and SVGAGI (reference sequence). The CDR3 spells CASSYSASGGNEQYF. The CDR3, as DNA: TGTGCCAGCAGTTACTCGGCTAGCGGGGGTAACGAGCAGTACTTC.

The chain recombines TRBV19 with TRBJ1-5; a weak D match, TRBD1 (6 bases). V lost 3 bases to trimming and J lost 2 bases, with 11 bases between them. The CDR3 consists of 15 residues. From germline, CDR1 is LNHDA and CDR2 SQIVND (reference sequence). The CDR3 protein is CASSMGARRNQPQHF. The CDR3 DNA is TGTGCCAGTAGTATGGGGGCGCGGCGCAATCAGCCCCAGCATTTT.

The rearrangement uses TRBV19 and TRBJ1-1, with D hard to call. Germline V gene lookup returns CDR1 LNHDA and CDR2 SQIVND (reference sequence). This CDR3 region has 12 residues. Trimming stripped 5 bases from V and 3 bases from J, with 7 bases between. The CDR3 nucleotides are TGTGCCAGTAGTCTAAGTCACACTGAAGCTTTCTTT. Its translation is CASSLSHTEAFF.

The V and J genes are TRBV7-2 and TRBJ1-5; D not certain. Germline V gives CDR1 SGHTA, CDR2 FQGNSA. V was trimmed by 5 bases and J by 6 bases, leaving 11 bases between them. This CDR3 comprises 13 residues. The CDR3 DNA follows: TGTGCCAGCAGCACGGAGGGTGGTCAGCCCCAGCATTTT. Translated, it gives CASSTEGGQPQHF.

The chain couples TRBV5-1 to TRBJ2-3; 7 positions agree with TRBD2. Germline V gene lookup returns CDR1 SGHRS and CDR2 YFSETQ. The CDR3 sequence is 15 residues long. J gave up 3 bases and V 0 bases, and 4 bases lay outside the gene matches. CDR3 DNA sequence: TGCGCCAGCAGCTTGGGGGAGGGCCGGACAGATACGCAGTATTTT. Its translation is CASSLGEGRTDTQYF.

The V and J genes are TRBV6-5 and TRBJ1-1; maybe TRBD1 (6 bases). Germline values: CDR1 MNHEY, CDR2 SVGAGI. The CDR3 loop spans 13 amino acids. The V and J ends lost 2 bases and 5 bases respectively, with 9 bases between them. The CDR3 reads CASSYQGSTEAFF. In DNA form, the CDR3 reads TGTGCCAGCAGTTACCAGGGGAGTACTGAAGCTTTCTTT.